The clone carrying this T cell receptor beta chain was observed a single time. This sample is part of a study of blood T cell repertoires in COVID-19. Germline CDR1 is SGDLS and CDR2 is YYNGEE. The CDR3 sequence is 13 residues long. V gave up 3 bases and J gave up 14 bases, with 18 bases separating them. Repertoires were generated with immunoSEQ multiplex PCR, while TCRdb's copy carries only in-frame clones and drops some. The data contain some 240,000 clones, about four fifths of them singletons. The V and J genes are TRBV9 and TRBJ2-1; a possible D gene is TRBD2 (5 bases). The material sequenced was peripheral blood. The origin of this receptor is a woman older than 75 with acute or convalescent COVID-19. The CDR3 sequence: CASSDQRIGEKFF. In nucleotides, the CDR3 is TGTGCCAGCAGCGATCAGAGAATCGGGGAGAAGTTCTTC.